The clone carrying this T cell receptor (beta chain) was counted once. Its target is not known. The PCR had 60 Vbeta and 13 Jbeta primers. Some clones are missing from TCRdb's copy, which holds only in-frame ones; the method was immunoSEQ multiplex PCR. The sample includes under 200,000 clones, nearly 80% seen only once; the top ten take roughly 10%. This sample is part of a study of cytomegalovirus exposure and HLA in healthy donors. Across the whole study: Out of approximately 170 million T cells, an earlier analysis found over 90 million unique TCR beta sequences in total.

General observations from the study: Associated with cytomegalovirus, according to the listing, were 150 to 200 TCR beta chains. Common viral pathogens (according to a later analysis) appeared linked to several of the most significant clusters.

The V end lost 8 bases, the J end lost 1 base, and 14 bases lay between the germline ends. This CDR3 is built from 14 residues. Germline V lookup: CDR1 MNHEY, CDR2 SMNVEV (reference sequence). The chain has TRBV27 and TRBJ1-1; the D gene is possibly TRBD1 (5 bases). The specimen was PBMCs. The sequence was obtained from a man younger than 35 in good health and CMV-seropositive. In nucleotides, the CDR3 is TGTGCCAGCGTAAGGGGACTCGGGAACACTGAAGCTTTCTTT. Translated, it gives CASVRGLGNTEAFF.